What follows is one T cell receptor beta chain and its context. Its specific antigen is unknown. There are no base qualities to consult, and no much larger clone falls within one base. Library construction relied on the immunoSEQ multiplex PCR assay. For the multiplex PCR, a mixture combining 60 forward primers for TCR Vbeta segments and 13 reverse primers for TCR Jbeta segments was used. A multiplex PCR assay on genomic DNA amplified the CDR3 region of rearranged TCR beta genes. The amplified TCR beta libraries were sequenced on the Illumina HiSeq System as 87-base-pair reads. From the authors' description of their analysis: A later analysis counted 75 million to 100 million unique TCR beta chains across the 550 to 700 repertoires, and some 12 million of these chains were shared by at least two donors. Raw reads were error-corrected and collapsed into unique sequences with a nearest-neighbor algorithm that merged closely related sequences to remove PCR and sequencing errors. Alignment of CDR3 sequences to IMGT reference sequences was used to assign V, D and J gene segments. For a sequence to be retained, at least a six-nucleotide match to both a V gene segment and a J gene segment was required. Rearrangements were classified as productive when the CDR3 lacked stop codons and remained in frame with V and J, and all other rearrangements were classified as non-productive. CDR3 was defined according to IMGT convention as the region running from the second conserved V-encoded cysteine to the conserved J-encoded phenylalanine. The earlier analysis of approximately 500 of the donors excluded sequences that lacked an unambiguous match to a single V gene segment. In an earlier analysis of about 590 of the donors, a V segment was called functional when productive rearrangements were above 56.7%, and segregating when the standard deviation between donors exceeded 5%. To diagnose cytomegalovirus status from the catalog of TCR beta chain sequences, a statistical classification framework was built. In a later analysis, V and J genes were assigned by comparing TCR nucleotide sequences against IMGT/GENE-DB human TR gene sequences. Using the TCRdist pipeline, a later analysis assigned CDR3 sequences along with most-parsimonious VDJ recombination scenarios. In a later analysis, each TCR beta chain was defined by its CDR3 amino acid sequence together with its V-gene family, and reads lacking a unique V-gene family were excluded. In a later analysis, 450 to 600 highly shared, low-generation-probability nucleotide sequences were removed to address suspected cross-contamination and a sequencing artifact. A later analysis calculated a clonal expansion index for each public chain from normalized within-repertoire ranks of inferred template counts. In a later analysis, generation probabilities were computed using a VDJ recombination model fitted to out-of-frame rearrangements, and the results were checked against IGoR. In a later analysis, TCR-TCR, TCR-HLA and TCR-CMV co-occurrence was scored with hypergeometric tests, and a repertoire-size bias correction was applied to TCR pairs. To estimate false discovery rates, a later analysis permuted the HLA or CMV assignments 20 times. In a later analysis, co-occurring TCRs were grouped with DBSCAN, and TCRdist sequence similarity was added when clustering was performed within HLA-allele-positive subsets. Repertoires with fewer than 30,000 or more than 120,000 public chains, plus five repertoires with anomalous nucleotide sharing, were excluded from co-occurrence clustering. Held by TCRdb, this immuneACCESS table contains in-frame sequences only and omits some clones. Under half of the omission traces to an unresolved V gene where checked; the cause of the rest is unknown. Clonal size and the V and J genes are those of that table, whereas D and trimming came from the DNA. The sample has hundreds of thousands of clones on record, over 60% of them singletons. Clones ranked in the top ten supply less than 2% of the sample.

The data stem from a study of cytomegalovirus exposure and HLA in healthy donors (dated by TCRdb to the late 2010s). Study-wide context: In an earlier analysis of under 600 of the donors, 250 to 300 Gb of sequence data and 90 million to 120 million unique TCR beta sequences from 150 million to 200 million T cells were reported. HLA typing covered class I and class II loci at four-digit resolution. Rather than drawing on any new phenotypic data, the later analysis identified candidate immune exposures from TCR beta sequences and the way those sequences occurred across donors. The study profiled the T cell repertoires of hundreds of subjects by immunosequencing and related them to cytomegalovirus serostatus. In a later genetic analysis, genome-wide SNP genotypes for 398 of the 666 donors were used, and that subset was treated as a discovery cohort. In an earlier analysis of about 590 of the donors, high-throughput TCR beta sequencing was used to judge whether each TCR beta V gene segment behaved as functional or pseudogenic. The number of donors typed differed by locus, with 629-630 for A, B, C, DRB1 and DQB1, around 500 for DQA1, under 610 for DPA1, and 400 to 490 for DPB1. Among the roughly 430 genotyped donors, under 90% belonged to the genetic ancestry cluster associated with self-reported Caucasian donors. Alongside the repertoire data, information on donor age, sex, ethnicity and CMV serostatus was compiled. A later analysis re-analyzed previously published TCR beta repertoires from roughly 690 donors and added high-resolution HLA genotyping to study TCR occurrence patterns. About five DR-DQ haplotypes were treated as single units for association and clustering because of strong linkage in the cohort. To predict cytomegalovirus infection status, the study combined high-throughput TCR immunosequencing, statistical association of individual TCRs with disease status, and machine learning. The study aimed to test whether cataloging public T cell receptors could reveal signatures of past pathogen exposure. Among under 450 genotyped donors of the cohort, an average of around 240,000 unique TCR beta nucleotide sequences were sequenced per donor, roughly 20% of them non-productive. Every discovery cohort repertoire had been produced on one sequencing platform. Approximately 300 gigabases of sequencing data and roughly 80 million unique TCR sequences made up an early release that covered some 640 HLA-typed donors. A separate validation cohort of about 110 different subjects was used in addition to the roughly 620-subject first cohort. Here is what the overall study found, with its caveats: In a later analysis, several top co-occurrence clusters were reported to appear linked to parvovirus B19, influenza, CMV and Epstein-Barr virus. The only immune exposure information available for the cohort was CMV serostatus. Compared with equally common non-associated chains, HLA-associated TCR beta chains in a later analysis were more clonally expanded and had lower generation probabilities. According to the authors, the approach could potentially be generalized to other disease states and immunological phenotypes. Linkage disequilibrium might explain the correlated functional status among segregating V segments, but an unknown experimental factor could not be excluded. The classifier was reported to diagnose cytomegalovirus status with high specificity and sensitivity in both the original and validation cohorts. In a later analysis, TCR association rates were found to vary across HLA loci, with the most associated TCRs seen for DRB1 alleles and the fewest for HLA-C alleles. Some IMGT-functional V segments, including TRBV6-2 and TRBV6-3, could not be distinguished by the 87-base-pair reads and were therefore excluded. Compared with the approximately 710-donor mean, donors in an Asian-associated ancestry cluster had fewer N-insertions in productive TCRs, according to a later genetic analysis. In an earlier analysis of approximately 590 of the donors, most TCR beta V segments appeared in productive rearrangements about 87% or about 30% of the time, broadly matching IMGT annotations. V-gene and J-gene trimming of TCR beta chains was associated with a missense DCLRE1C variant in a later genetic analysis, and the association was replicated in an independent cohort. Presence/absence analyses assumed roughly uniform sequencing depth across donors, an assumption that may not hold. A further reported finding was that TCR beta sequences accurately predicted the HLA-A and HLA-B alleles for most subjects in the first cohort. Because some donors lacked HLA typing at each locus, the association tests relied only on the typed subset. According to a later analysis, most CMV-associated TCR beta chains appeared to be HLA-restricted, and the HLA associations seemed to be driven largely by CMV exposure. The earlier analysis of 587 of the donors excluded some 15 rarely observed V segments, including chromosome 9 orphons, because counts were too low. This cohort had only TCR beta chains sequenced, and the lack of alpha or paired-chain data limited which features could be detected. A group of highly shared sequence variants was considered likely to be a technical artifact of the sequencing pipeline. A total of roughly 160 TCR beta chains were listed by the study as associated with cytomegalovirus. While some public TCRs were present in many individuals, most TCR sequences turned up only very rarely across donors. A later analysis associated 16,951 TCR beta sequences with specific HLA alleles at a false discovery rate of 0.05. In vitro tests confirmed that a few of the cytomegalovirus-associated TCR beta chains recognize cytomegalovirus antigens. When HLA alleles, especially DR and DQ, strongly co-occurred, attributing TCR associations to individual alleles was difficult.

The cohort was made up of several hundred healthy bone marrow donors. At the time of sampling, every cohort member was nominally healthy, though immune exposures that went unrecorded were likely present. The donor tested CMV seronegative and was one of the 352 seronegative cohort members. Each donor provided a peripheral blood sample, and peripheral blood mononuclear cells were used for TCR beta sequencing. The Qiagen DNeasy Blood Extraction Kit was used to extract genomic DNA from the blood cell samples. The germline V gene (reference sequence) supplies CDR1 LNHDA and CDR2 SQIVND. At the junction V is shortened by 0 bases and J by 2 bases, with 8 bases in between. From its cysteine to its phenylalanine, the CDR3 spans 14 amino acids. Solely the CDR3 DNA is kept, with 42 bases framed from the first base.

Rearrangement joined TRBV19 to TRBJ2-7; D gene: possibly TRBD1, on 6 matching bases. The TCR was taken from a male donor in good health and CMV-seronegative. Sample: PBMCs. The bases read TGTGCCAGTAGTATAGATCGGACAGCCTACGAGCAGTACTTC. This gives the protein CASSIDRTAYEQYF.